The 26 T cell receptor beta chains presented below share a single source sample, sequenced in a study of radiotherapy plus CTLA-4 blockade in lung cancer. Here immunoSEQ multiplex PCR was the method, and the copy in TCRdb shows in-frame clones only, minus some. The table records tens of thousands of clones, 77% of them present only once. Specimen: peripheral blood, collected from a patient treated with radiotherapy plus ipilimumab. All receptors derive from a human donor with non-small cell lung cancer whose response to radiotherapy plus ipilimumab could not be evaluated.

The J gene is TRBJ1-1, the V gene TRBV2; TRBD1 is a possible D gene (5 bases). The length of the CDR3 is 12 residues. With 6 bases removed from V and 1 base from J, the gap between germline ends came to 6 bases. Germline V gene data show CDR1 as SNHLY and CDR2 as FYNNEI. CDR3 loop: CASRDTNTEAFF. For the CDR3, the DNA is TGTGCCAGCAGGGACACGAACACTGAAGCTTTCTTT.

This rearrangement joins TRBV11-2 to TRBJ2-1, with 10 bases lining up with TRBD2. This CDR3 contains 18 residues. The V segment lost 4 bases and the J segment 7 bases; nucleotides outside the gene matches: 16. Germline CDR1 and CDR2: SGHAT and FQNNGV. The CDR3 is CASSSYQLSGGRWNEQFF. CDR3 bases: TGTGCCAGCAGCTCTTACCAACTTAGCGGGGGGCGGTGGAATGAGCAGTTCTTC.

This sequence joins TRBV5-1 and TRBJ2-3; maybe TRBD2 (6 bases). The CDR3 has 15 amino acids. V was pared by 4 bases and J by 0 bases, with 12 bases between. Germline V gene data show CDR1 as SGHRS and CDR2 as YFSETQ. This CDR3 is CASSPLAVSTDTQYF. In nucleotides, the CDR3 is TGCGCCAGCAGCCCCTTAGCGGTTAGCACAGATACGCAGTATTTT.

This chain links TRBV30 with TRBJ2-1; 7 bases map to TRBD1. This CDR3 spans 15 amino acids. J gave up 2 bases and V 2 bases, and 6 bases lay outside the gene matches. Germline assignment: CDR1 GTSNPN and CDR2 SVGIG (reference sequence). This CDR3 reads CAWSRTGVTYNEQFF. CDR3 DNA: TGTGCCTGGAGTAGGACAGGAGTCACCTACAATGAGCAGTTCTTC.

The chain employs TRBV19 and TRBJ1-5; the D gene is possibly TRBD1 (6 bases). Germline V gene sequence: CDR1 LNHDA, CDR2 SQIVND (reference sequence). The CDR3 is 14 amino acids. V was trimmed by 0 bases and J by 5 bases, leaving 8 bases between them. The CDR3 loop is CASSIDTGYQPQHF. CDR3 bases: TGTGCCAGTAGTATAGATACAGGGTATCAGCCCCAGCATTTT.

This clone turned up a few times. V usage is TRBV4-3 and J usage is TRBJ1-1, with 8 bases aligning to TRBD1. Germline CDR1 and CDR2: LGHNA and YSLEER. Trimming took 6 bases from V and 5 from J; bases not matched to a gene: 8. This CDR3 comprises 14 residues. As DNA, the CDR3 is TGCGCCAGCAGTTTTACAGGGGGATGGACTGAAGCTTTCTTT. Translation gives CASSFTGGWTEAFF.

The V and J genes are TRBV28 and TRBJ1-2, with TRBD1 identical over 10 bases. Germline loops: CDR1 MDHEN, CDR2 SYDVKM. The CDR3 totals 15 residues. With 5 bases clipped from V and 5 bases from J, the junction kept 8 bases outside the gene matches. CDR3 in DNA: TGTGCCAGCAGTCTAACCCCGGGACAGGGGTATGGCTACACCTTC. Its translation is CASSLTPGQGYGYTF.

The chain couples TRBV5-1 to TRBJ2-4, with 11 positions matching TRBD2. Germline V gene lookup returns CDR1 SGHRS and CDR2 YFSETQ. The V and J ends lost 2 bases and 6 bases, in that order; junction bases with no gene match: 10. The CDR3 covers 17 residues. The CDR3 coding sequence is TGCGCCAGCAGCTTCTTTAGCGGGGGGGCTGAGGGAAACATTCAGTACTTC. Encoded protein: CASSFFSGGAEGNIQYF.

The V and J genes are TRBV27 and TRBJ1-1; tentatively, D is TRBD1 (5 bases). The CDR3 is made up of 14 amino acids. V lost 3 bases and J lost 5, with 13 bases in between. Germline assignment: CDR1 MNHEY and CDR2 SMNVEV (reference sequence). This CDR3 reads CASSLNRIGTEAFF. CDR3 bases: TGTGCCAGCAGTTTGAACAGGATAGGTACTGAAGCTTTCTTT.

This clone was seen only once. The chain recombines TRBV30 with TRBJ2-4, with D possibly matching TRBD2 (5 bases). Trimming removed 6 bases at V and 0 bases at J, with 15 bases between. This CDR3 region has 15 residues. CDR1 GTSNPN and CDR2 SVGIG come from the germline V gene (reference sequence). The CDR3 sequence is CACEVEGRAKNIQYF. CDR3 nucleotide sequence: TGTGCCTGCGAGGTGGAAGGGAGAGCCAAAAACATTCAGTACTTC.

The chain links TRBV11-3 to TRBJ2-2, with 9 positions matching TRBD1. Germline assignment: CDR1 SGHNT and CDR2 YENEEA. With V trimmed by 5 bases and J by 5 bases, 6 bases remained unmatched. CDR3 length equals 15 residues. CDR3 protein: CASSPLTGGTGELFF. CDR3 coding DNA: TGTGCCAGCAGCCCGCTGACAGGGGGAACCGGGGAGCTGTTTTTT.

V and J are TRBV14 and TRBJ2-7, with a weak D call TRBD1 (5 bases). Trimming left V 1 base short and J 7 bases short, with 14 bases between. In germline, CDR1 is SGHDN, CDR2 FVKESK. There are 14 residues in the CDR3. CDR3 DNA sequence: TGTGCCAGCAGCCAAGGAGGATGGGGCCGGGAGCAGTACTTC. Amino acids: CASSQGGWGREQYF.

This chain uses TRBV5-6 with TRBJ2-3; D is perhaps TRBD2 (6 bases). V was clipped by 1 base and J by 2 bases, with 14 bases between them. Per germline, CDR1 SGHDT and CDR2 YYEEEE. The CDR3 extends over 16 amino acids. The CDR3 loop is CASSLPGGRATDTQYF. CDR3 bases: TGTGCCAGCAGCTTGCCCGGAGGGCGGGCCACAGATACGCAGTATTTT.

CDR3 DNA sequence: TGTGCCTGGAGTGTACGGGACACTAACGAGCAGTACTTC. Its protein is CAWSVRDTNEQYF. The V gene is TRBV30, the J gene TRBJ2-7; D possibly corresponds to TRBD1 (6 bases). The V end lost 0 bases, the J end lost 5 bases, and 11 bases lay between the germline ends. The CDR3 covers 13 residues. Germline lookup yields CDR1 GTSNPN and CDR2 SVGIG (reference sequence).

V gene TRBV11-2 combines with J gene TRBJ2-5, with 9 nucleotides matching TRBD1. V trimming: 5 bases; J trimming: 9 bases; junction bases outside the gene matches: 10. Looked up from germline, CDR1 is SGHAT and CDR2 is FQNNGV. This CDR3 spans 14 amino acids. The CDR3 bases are TGTGCCAGCAGCGATAGACAGGGGGTAGATCCCCAGTACTTC. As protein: CASSDRQGVDPQYF. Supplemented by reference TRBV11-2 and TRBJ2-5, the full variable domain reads EAGVAQSPRYKIIEKRQSVAFWCNPISGHATLYWYQQILGQGPKLLIQFQNNGVVDDSQLPKDRFSAERLKGVDSTLKIQPAKLEDSAVYLCASSDRQGVDPQYFGPGTRLLVL.

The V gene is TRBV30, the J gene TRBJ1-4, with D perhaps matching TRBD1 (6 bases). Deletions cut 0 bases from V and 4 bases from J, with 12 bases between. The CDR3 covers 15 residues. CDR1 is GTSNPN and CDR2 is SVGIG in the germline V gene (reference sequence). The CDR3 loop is CAWSVRGRGNEKLFF. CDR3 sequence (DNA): TGTGCCTGGAGTGTACGAGGCAGGGGTAATGAAAAACTGTTTTTT.

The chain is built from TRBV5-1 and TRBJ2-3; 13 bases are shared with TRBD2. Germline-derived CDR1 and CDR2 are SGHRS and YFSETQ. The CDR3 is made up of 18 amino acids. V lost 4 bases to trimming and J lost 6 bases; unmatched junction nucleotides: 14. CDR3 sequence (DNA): TGCGCCAGCAGCCTTCTAGCCGGGACTAGCGGGAATTTTGATACGCAGTATTTT. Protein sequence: CASSLLAGTSGNFDTQYF.

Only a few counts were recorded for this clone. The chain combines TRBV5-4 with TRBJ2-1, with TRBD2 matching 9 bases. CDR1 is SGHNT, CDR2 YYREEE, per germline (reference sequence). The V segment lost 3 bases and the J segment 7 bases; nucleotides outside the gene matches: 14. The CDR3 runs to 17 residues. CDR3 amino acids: CASSSLRGSGSMNEQFF. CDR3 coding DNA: TGTGCCAGCAGCTCTCTCAGAGGTAGCGGGAGTATGAATGAGCAGTTCTTC.

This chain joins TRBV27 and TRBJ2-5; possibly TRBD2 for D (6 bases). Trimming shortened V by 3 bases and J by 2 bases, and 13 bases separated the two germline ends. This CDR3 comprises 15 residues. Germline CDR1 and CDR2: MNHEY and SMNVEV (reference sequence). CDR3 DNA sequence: TGTGCCAGCAGTTTTCCCCTAGCGTTACAAGAGACCCAGTACTTC. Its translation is CASSFPLALQETQYF.

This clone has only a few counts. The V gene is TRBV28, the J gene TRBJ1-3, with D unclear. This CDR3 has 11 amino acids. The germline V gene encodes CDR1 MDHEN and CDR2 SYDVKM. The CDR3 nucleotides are TGTGCTATTAACTCTGGAAACACCATATATTTT. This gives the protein CAINSGNTIYF.

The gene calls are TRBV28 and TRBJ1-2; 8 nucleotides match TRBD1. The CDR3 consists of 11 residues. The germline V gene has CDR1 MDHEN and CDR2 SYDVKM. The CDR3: CVAGGTWGYTF. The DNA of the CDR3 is TGTGTCGCAGGGGGCACATGGGGCTACACCTTC.

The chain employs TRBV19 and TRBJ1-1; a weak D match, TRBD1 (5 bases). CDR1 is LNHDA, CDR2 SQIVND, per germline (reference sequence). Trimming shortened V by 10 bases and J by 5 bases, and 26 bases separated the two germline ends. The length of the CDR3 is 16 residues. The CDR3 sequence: CATSGRARLQGTEAFF. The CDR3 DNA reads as TGTGCCACTAGCGGCAGGGCCCGCCTTCAGGGAACTGAAGCTTTCTTT.

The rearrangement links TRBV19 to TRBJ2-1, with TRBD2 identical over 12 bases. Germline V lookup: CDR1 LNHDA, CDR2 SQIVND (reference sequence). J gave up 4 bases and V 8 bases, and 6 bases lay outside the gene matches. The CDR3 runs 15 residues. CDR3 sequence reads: CASHSGTSGYNEQFF. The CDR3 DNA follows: TGTGCCAGTCACTCCGGGACTAGCGGGTACAATGAGCAGTTCTTC.

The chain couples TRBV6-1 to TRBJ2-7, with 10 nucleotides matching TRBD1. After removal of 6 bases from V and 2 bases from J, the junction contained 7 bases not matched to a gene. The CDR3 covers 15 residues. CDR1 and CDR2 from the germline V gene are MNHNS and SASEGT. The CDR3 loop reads CASRQPGQGTYEQYF. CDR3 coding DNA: TGTGCCAGCAGGCAACCGGGACAGGGGACCTACGAGCAGTACTTC.

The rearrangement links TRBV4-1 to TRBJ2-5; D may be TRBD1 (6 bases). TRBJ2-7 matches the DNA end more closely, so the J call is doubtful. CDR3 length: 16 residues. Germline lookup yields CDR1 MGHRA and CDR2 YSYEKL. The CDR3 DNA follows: TGCGCCAGCAGCCAAGATCCCCAGGGGAGTTCATACGAGCAGTACTTC. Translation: CASSQDPQGSSYEQYF.

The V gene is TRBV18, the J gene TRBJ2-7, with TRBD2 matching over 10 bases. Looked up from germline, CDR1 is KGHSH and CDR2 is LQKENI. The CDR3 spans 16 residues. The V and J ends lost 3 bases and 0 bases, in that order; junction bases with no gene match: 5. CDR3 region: CASSPRTSGTSYEQYF. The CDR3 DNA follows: TGTGCCAGCTCACCTAGGACTAGCGGCACCTCCTACGAGCAGTACTTC. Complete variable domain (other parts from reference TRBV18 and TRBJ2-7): NAGVMQNPRHLVRRRGQEARLRCSPMKGHSHVYWYRQLPEEGLKFMVYLQKENIIDESGMPKERFSAEFPKEGPSILRIQQVVRGDSAAYFCASSPRTSGTSYEQYFGPGTRLTVT.